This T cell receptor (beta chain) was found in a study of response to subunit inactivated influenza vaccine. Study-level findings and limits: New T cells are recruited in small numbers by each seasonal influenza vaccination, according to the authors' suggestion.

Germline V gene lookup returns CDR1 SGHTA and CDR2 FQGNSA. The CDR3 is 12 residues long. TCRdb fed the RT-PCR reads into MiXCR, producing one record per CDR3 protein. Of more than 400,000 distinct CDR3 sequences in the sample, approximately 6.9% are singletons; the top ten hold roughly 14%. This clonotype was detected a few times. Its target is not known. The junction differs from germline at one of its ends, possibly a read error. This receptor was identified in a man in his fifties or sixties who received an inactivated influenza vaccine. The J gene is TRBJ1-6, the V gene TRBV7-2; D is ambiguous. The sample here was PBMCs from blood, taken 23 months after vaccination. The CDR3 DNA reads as TGTGCCAGCAGCTTCGACATTTCACCCCTTCACTTT. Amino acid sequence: CASSFDISPLHF.